This TCR beta chain was recovered during a study of T cell responses to AZD1222 COVID-19 vaccine. The germline CDR1 and CDR2 sequences are MDHEN and SYDVKM. The CDR3 sequence is 15 residues long. V lost 6 bases and J lost 6, with 21 bases in between. Study-wide findings and caveats: Seropositive status at baseline applied to only a handful of AZD1222 recipients. The donor group comprised mostly white British people and more females; the analysis possibly underestimated clonal diversity.

The data were produced by immunoSEQ multiplex PCR, yet TCRdb's version contains in-frame clones alone and is incomplete. This sample has some 95,000 clones, with approximately 88% found just once. This clone was seen just once. The target antigen is unknown. The source is an adult who received the AZD1222 COVID-19 vaccine. The chain combines TRBV28 with TRBJ2-7; D is possibly TRBD1 (6 bases). Material: peripheral blood, obtained 28 days after the second AZD1222 dose. The CDR3 DNA sequence: TGTGCCAGCAGAAAAGGGGGAAGGGTAGCGAGCGAGCAGTACTTC. Protein product: CASRKGGRVASEQYF.